The present entry profiles one T cell receptor (beta chain) with its context. No antigen is known for it. Treatment here: oral pan-JAK inhibitor, 5-10 mg twice daily. Extraction of RNA preceded its reverse transcription into cDNA, which served as the sequencing template. Data came from immunoSEQ multiplex PCR; TCRdb stores just in-frame clones and leaves some out. The sample yields about 270,000 clones, approximately 60% seen once. These data come from a study of CD8+ T cells in alopecia areata. Study-wide context: The drug, oral tofacitinib, was given to treated patients at 5 to 10 mg twice daily.

The germline gives CDR1 SQVTM, CDR2 ANQGSEA. This CDR3 has 11 residues. Trimming cost V 4 bases and J 5 bases, with 8 bases left between them. Study results and limitations: Alopecia totalis/universalis scalp especially showed more expanded CD8+ clones than normal scalp. When scalp samples are sequenced, resident alphabeta T cells of normal skin are also captured.

Here the sequenced sample was CD4+ T cells sorted from blood, taken around week 53, from a patient treated with tofacitinib. This receptor was obtained from a human donor with alopecia areata. The V gene is TRBV29-1, the J gene TRBJ2-5; D unclear. CDR3: CSVGRTETQYF. The CDR3 coding sequence is TGCAGCGTTGGGCGTACGGAGACCCAGTACTTC.